The next 9 T cell receptor beta chains were all read from a single sample in a study of blood T cells in healthy people across ages. Primers used in a second PCR of about 7 to 12 cycles were a sample-barcoded 5' primer and a J-beta primer mix. TCRdb recomputed calls from the 5' RACE reads with MiXCR, one row per CDR3 protein. Among about 1.8 million distinct CDR3 sequences, 49% were seen once, and the ten largest hold around 2.1%. The material sequenced was blood. These receptors were taken from a woman between 40 and 50 years old in good health.

V usage is TRBV20-1 and J usage is TRBJ2-5; 8 positions agree with TRBD1. The trim removed 3 bases at V and 3 bases at J, leaving 6 bases unmatched. Germline V gene data show CDR1 as DFQATT and CDR2 as SNEGSKA (reference sequence). The CDR3 is 14 residues long. The CDR3 reads CSARTGVVEETQYF. CDR3 nucleotides: TGCAGTGCTAGGACAGGGGTCGTGGAAGAGACCCAGTACTTC.

This clonotype came up a few times. The chain recombines TRBV27 with TRBJ2-5; D gene uncertain. CDR1 and CDR2 (germline): MNHEY, SMNVEV (reference sequence). There are 11 residues in the CDR3. The V end was cut by 10 bases, the J end by 11 bases, with 17 bases between. The CDR3 coding sequence is TGTGCCACACACCTTCGCAATGAGCAGTACTTC. Translating it yields CATHLRNEQYF.

This clonotype has more than one count but fewer than ten. This chain connects TRBV18 to TRBJ2-4; weak D call: TRBD1 (5 bases). Trimming removed 3 bases at V and 7 bases at J, with 13 bases between. The CDR3 contains 14 residues. Per germline, CDR1 KGHSH and CDR2 LQKENI. CDR3 protein: CASSPPGILNIQYF. Here the CDR3 DNA reads TGTGCCAGCTCACCGCCAGGGATCTTGAACATTCAGTACTTC.

The genes are TRBV20-1 and TRBJ1-5, with TRBD1 matching over 12 bases. The CDR3 is 19 amino acids. With 2 bases clipped from V and 5 bases from J, the junction kept 16 bases outside the gene matches. Germline CDR1 reads DFQATT; CDR2 reads SNEGSKA (reference sequence). In DNA form, the CDR3 reads TGCAGTGCTAGACACACCCGGGGAGCGGGACAGGGGGCCTATCAGCCCCAGCATTTT. It codes for CSARHTRGAGQGAYQPQHF.

The rearrangement joins TRBV6-6 to TRBJ2-7, with no clear D. This CDR3 spans 13 amino acids. Germline-derived CDR1 and CDR2 are MNHNY and SVGAGI (reference sequence). Deletions cut 6 bases from V and 2 bases from J, with 11 bases between. The CDR3 coding sequence is TGTGCCAGCAGCCCAATCCCACCCTACGAGCAGTACTTC. Translating it yields CASSPIPPYEQYF.

This chain links TRBV7-2 with TRBJ2-3, with 10 nucleotides matching TRBD2. CDR1 and CDR2 (germline): SGHTA, FQGNSA. The CDR3 has 15 residues. J gave up 4 bases and V 8 bases, and 9 bases lay outside the gene matches. The CDR3 is CASGLSGGAPDTQYF. CDR3 nucleotides: TGTGCCAGCGGGTTAAGCGGGGGGGCCCCAGATACGCAGTATTTT.

The rearrangement uses TRBV7-9 and TRBJ2-1; unclear D gene. V was shortened by 10 bases and J by 1 base, with 11 bases between the two germline ends. Germline CDR1 reads SEHNR; CDR2 reads FQNEAQ (reference sequence). CDR3 length equals 13 residues. CDR3 bases: TGTGCCACCATGTGGGGTTCCTACAATGAGCAGTTCTTC. Translating gives CATMWGSYNEQFF.

In its sample, this clonotype was seen a few times. This sequence joins TRBV13 and TRBJ1-2; D is unresolved. The V end lost 4 bases, the J end lost 8 bases, and 8 bases lay between the germline ends. The CDR3 is 11 residues long. Germline CDR1 and CDR2: PRHDT and FYEKMQ (reference sequence). The CDR3 here is CASSSPEGYTF. The CDR3 nucleotides are TGTGCCAGCAGCTCACCGGAGGGCTACACCTTC.

The chain is built from TRBV20-1 and TRBJ2-5; weak D call: TRBD1 (5 bases). Per germline, CDR1 DFQATT and CDR2 SNEGSKA (reference sequence). Trimming cost V 0 bases and J 5 bases, with 13 bases left between them. This CDR3 spans 14 amino acids. The CDR3 here is CSARDPAGQETQYF. CDR3 sequence (DNA): TGCAGTGCTAGAGACCCTGCAGGGCAGGAGACCCAGTACTTC.